These 30 T cell receptor beta chains originate from one sample sequenced in a study of blood T cell repertoires in COVID-19. TCRdb's copy holds only in-frame clones and misses some; the assay was immunoSEQ multiplex PCR. The table lists over 80,000 clones, around nine tenths of them singletons. Sequenced material: peripheral blood. These receptors all stem from a man aged 45-65 years with acute or convalescent COVID-19.

The V gene is TRBV15, the J gene TRBJ1-1, with a possible D match to TRBD1 (5 bases). The length of the CDR3 is 15 residues. Between the trimmed V and J ends, which lost 1 base and 1 base, there was a span of 10 bases. CDR1 is LNHNV and CDR2 is YYDKDF in the germline V gene (reference sequence). CDR3 nucleotides: TGTGCCACCAGCAGAGGGGCAGGGTGGAACACTGAAGCTTTCTTT. Translated, it gives CATSRGAGWNTEAFF.

The chain carries TRBV5-1 and TRBJ1-6; possible D gene TRBD1, 5 bases. The germline CDR1 and CDR2 sequences are SGHRS and YFSETQ. Trimming removed 4 bases at V and 7 bases at J, with 9 bases between. The CDR3 runs 13 residues. The CDR3 DNA follows: TGCGCCAGCAGCGAGGAGGGGAATTCACCCCTCCACTTT. This encodes CASSEEGNSPLHF. Together with reference TRBV5-1 and TRBJ1-6, the CDR3 gives the full variable domain: KAGVTQTPRYLIKTRGQQVTLSCSPISGHRSVSWYQQTPGQGLQFLFEYFSETQRNKGNFPGRFSGRQFSNSRSEMNVSTLELGDSALYLCASSEEGNSPLHFGNGTRLTVT.

The chain employs TRBV5-5 and TRBJ1-5; D remains ambiguous. The CDR3 is made up of 15 amino acids. CDR1 and CDR2 (germline): SGHKS, YYEKEE (reference sequence). Trimming took off 2 bases at V and 0 bases at J, with 9 bases between the two ends. The CDR3 region is CASSFLGDSNQPQHF. CDR3 coding DNA: TGTGCCAGCAGCTTCCTCGGGGATAGCAATCAGCCCCAGCATTTT.

The J gene is TRBJ1-6, the V gene TRBV2; TRBD1 might be the D (6 bases). The CDR3 sequence is 13 residues long. The ends were cut back, 8 bases at V and 8 bases at J, with 13 bases in the middle. Germline V gene data show CDR1 as SNHLY and CDR2 as FYNNEI. This chain's CDR3 is CASLQGRHSPLHF. CDR3 DNA sequence: TGTGCCAGCCTACAGGGTCGGCATTCACCCCTCCACTTT.

The sample holds one count of this clone. DNA for the CDR3: TGCGCCAGCAGTCAATCTAGGGGCAAGTCCTCCTACAATGAGCAGTTCTTC. Translation gives CASSQSRGKSSYNEQFF. The rearrangement joins TRBV23-1 to TRBJ2-1, with D tentatively TRBD1 (5 bases). TRBV23-1 counts as an open reading frame of uncertain function. V was trimmed by 0 bases and J by 0 bases, leaving 12 bases between them. This CDR3 comprises 17 residues.

J is TRBJ1-2 and V is TRBV6-6; D unclear. Trimming took 2 bases from V and 4 from J, leaving 17 bases between them. Germline loops: CDR1 MNHNY, CDR2 SVGAGI (reference sequence). The length of the CDR3 is 16 residues. CDR3 in amino acids: CASSYVEGGLVYGYTF. The CDR3 DNA reads as TGTGCCAGCAGTTACGTGGAGGGTGGTTTAGTCTATGGCTACACCTTC.

V usage is TRBV11-2 and J usage is TRBJ1-2; TRBD1 agrees at 7 bases. The CDR3 sequence is 13 residues long. J gave up 2 bases and V 5 bases, and 2 bases lay outside the gene matches. From germline, CDR1 is SGHAT and CDR2 FQNNGV. This CDR3 is CASSTDRNYGYTF. CDR3 sequence (DNA): TGTGCCAGCAGCACGGACAGGAACTATGGCTACACCTTC.

This clone was seen more than once but under ten times. This chain links TRBV25-1 with TRBJ1-5, with D unclear. This CDR3 is 14 amino acids long. Germline CDR1 reads MGHDK; CDR2 reads SYGVNS. V was trimmed by 3 bases and J by 0 bases, leaving 6 bases between them. This CDR3 is CASSEGYSNQPQHF. CDR3 nucleotide sequence: TGTGCCAGCAGTGAGGGCTATAGCAATCAGCCCCAGCATTTT.

The V and J genes are TRBV9 and TRBJ2-7, with 9 bases matching TRBD1. The CDR3 spans 15 residues. Germline V gene sequence: CDR1 SGDLS, CDR2 YYNGEE. The V gene end was trimmed by 4 bases and the J gene end by 2 bases; junction bases not matched to a gene: 7. The CDR3 reads CASSPGQGRPYEQYF. CDR3 nucleotide sequence: TGTGCCAGCAGCCCGGGACAGGGACGACCCTACGAGCAGTACTTC.

The V gene is TRBV5-6, the J gene TRBJ1-4, with unresolved D. CDR1 and CDR2 (germline): SGHDT, YYEEEE. The CDR3 is 15 amino acids. V dropped 4 bases and J dropped 2 bases, with 12 bases sitting between them. The CDR3 DNA reads TGTGCCAGCAGCCCGGGAGGGCGGACTAATGAAAAACTGTTTTTT. Its protein product is CASSPGGRTNEKLFF.

The V gene is TRBV6-5, the J gene TRBJ2-1; TRBD2 aligns across 10 bases. The junction had 9 bases not matched to a gene; V was cut back by 10 bases and J by 9 bases. Germline CDR1 is MNHEY and CDR2 is SVGAGI. This CDR3 spans 13 amino acids. CDR3 sequence reads: CATTPSGSGEQFF. The CDR3 nucleotides are TGTGCCACGACCCCTAGCGGGAGTGGTGAGCAGTTCTTC.

The chain has TRBV2 and TRBJ2-5; 7 bases are shared with TRBD1. V shed 2 bases and J 0 bases; nucleotides not matched to a gene: 12. The CDR3 spans 18 residues. Germline V lookup: CDR1 SNHLY, CDR2 FYNNEI. In DNA form, the CDR3 reads TGTGCCAGCAGTGAAACCTTCCCCGGGACAGCGTACCAAGAGACCCAGTACTTC. It codes for CASSETFPGTAYQETQYF.

The chain links TRBV7-2 to TRBJ1-1, with D hard to call. CDR3 size: 14 residues. Germline CDR1 reads SGHTA; CDR2 reads FQGNSA. The germline V and J ends were trimmed by 4 bases and 7 bases, with 16 bases remaining between them. Written as DNA, the CDR3 is TGTGCCAGCAGCTCCCAGCGGGCGCGGAGTGAAGCTTTCTTT. This sequence encodes CASSSQRARSEAFF.

The V call is TRBV7-6, the J call TRBJ2-3; no clear D. The germline V gene has CDR1 SGHVS and CDR2 FNYEAQ. CDR3 length: 16 residues. V was cut by 5 bases and J by 2 bases, with 17 bases left in between. The CDR3 nucleotides read TGTGCCAGCAGCCTTATGTCACTGGGCTCCACAGATACGCAGTATTTT. This codes for CASSLMSLGSTDTQYF.

The chain employs TRBV6-5 and TRBJ1-1, with TRBD1 as a possible D gene (5 bases). The germline V and J ends were trimmed by 2 bases and 1 base, with 11 bases remaining between them. Germline values: CDR1 MNHEY, CDR2 SVGAGI. The CDR3 consists of 15 residues. CDR3 nucleotides: TGTGCCAGCAGTTACGGTCGCAGGGCGAACACTGAAGCTTTCTTT. Amino acid sequence: CASSYGRRANTEAFF.

The J gene is TRBJ1-3, the V gene TRBV19; 7 nucleotides agree with TRBD1. From germline, CDR1 is LNHDA and CDR2 SQIVND (reference sequence). After removal of 4 bases from V and 0 bases from J, the junction contained 3 bases not matched to a gene. The CDR3 contains 15 residues. In DNA form, the CDR3 reads TGTGCCAGTAGTAGGGACAGCAGCTCTGGAAACACCATATATTTT. It codes for CASSRDSSSGNTIYF.

CDR3 in DNA: TGCGCCAGCAGCCGGGGACTTCCCGGGACAGGGAACACCGGGGAGCTGTTTTTT. Protein: CASSRGLPGTGNTGELFF. V is TRBV5-1 and J is TRBJ2-2, with 8 positions matching TRBD1. This CDR3 comprises 18 residues. Germline CDR1 is SGHRS and CDR2 is YFSETQ. Trimming removed 4 bases from V and 1 base from J; junction bases left unmatched: 12.

The chain uses TRBV27 and TRBJ2-5; D perhaps matches TRBD2 (6 bases). Trimming left V 9 bases short and J 0 bases short, with 11 bases between. The V gene's germline CDR1 is MNHEY and CDR2 SMNVEV (reference sequence). The CDR3 contains 13 residues. The CDR3 DNA follows: TGTGCCAGTGGCCGGGACTACCAAGAGACCCAGTACTTC. Protein sequence: CASGRDYQETQYF.

This chain joins TRBV4-1 and TRBJ2-3, with TRBD2 as a possible D gene (5 bases). This CDR3 is built from 16 residues. Germline V gene lookup returns CDR1 MGHRA and CDR2 YSYEKL. V shed 1 base and J shed 4 bases, with 15 bases lying between them. The CDR3 region is CASSQVPSRHADTQYF. The CDR3 DNA is TGCGCCAGCAGCCAAGTACCTAGCCGCCACGCAGATACGCAGTATTTT.

The rearrangement joins TRBV2 to TRBJ1-1; D is ambiguous. The V end lost 7 bases, the J end lost 1 base, and 10 bases lay between the germline ends. Germline values: CDR1 SNHLY, CDR2 FYNNEI. The CDR3 contains 13 residues. The CDR3, as DNA: TGTGCCAGCACCCTCCGGGGGAACACTGAAGCTTTCTTT. Translation gives CASTLRGNTEAFF.

J is TRBJ1-5 and V is TRBV10-2; D unresolved. Germline V gene sequence: CDR1 WSHSY, CDR2 SAAADI. The CDR3 is 15 amino acids. The V and J ends lost 3 bases and 0 bases respectively, with 9 bases between them. In DNA form, the CDR3 reads TGCGCCAGCAGTGAAGACACATCTAGCAATCAGCCCCAGCATTTT. Its translation: CASSEDTSSNQPQHF.

This chain joins TRBV7-9 and TRBJ2-2; tentative D call: TRBD1 (7 bases). This CDR3 is built from 15 residues. V was clipped by 10 bases and J by 5 bases, with 20 bases between them. Germline V gene data show CDR1 as SEHNR and CDR2 as FQNEAQ (reference sequence). For the CDR3, the DNA is TGTGCCACCTCCCAGGGGGGTGTAAGGACCGGGGAGCTGTTTTTT. Translation gives CATSQGGVRTGELFF. Full variable domain (remainder filled in from reference TRBV7-9 and TRBJ2-2): DTGVSQNPRHKITKRGQNVTFRCDPISEHNRLYWYRQTLGQGPEFLTYFQNEAQLEKSRLLSDRFSAERPKGSFSTLEIQRTEQGDSAMYLCATSQGGVRTGELFFGEGSRLTVL.

The rearrangement links TRBV9 to TRBJ2-3; 8 bases line up with TRBD2. The junction had 8 bases not matched to a gene; V was cut back by 5 bases and J by 6 bases. Germline V gene lookup returns CDR1 SGDLS and CDR2 YYNGEE. The CDR3 runs to 14 residues. CDR3 sequence (DNA): TGTGCCAGCAGTGTCAGCGGGAGTTTTGATACGCAGTATTTT. Protein sequence: CASSVSGSFDTQYF.

The chain links TRBV4-1 to TRBJ1-3; the D gene is possibly TRBD1 (6 bases). Trimming removed 4 bases at V and 2 bases at J, with 18 bases between. This CDR3 comprises 17 residues. Per germline, CDR1 MGHRA and CDR2 YSYEKL. The CDR3 loop is CASSLAWGPLTGNTIYF. The CDR3 DNA is TGCGCCAGCAGCCTCGCGTGGGGGCCCCTCACTGGAAACACCATATATTTT.

The gene calls are TRBV5-1 and TRBJ2-1; 8 nucleotides match TRBD2. After removal of 5 bases from V and 4 bases from J, the junction contained 8 bases not matched to a gene. Per the germline V gene, CDR1 is SGHRS and CDR2 is YFSETQ. This CDR3 contains 15 residues. CDR3 DNA: TGCGCCAGCAGTCCTGCCTTAGCGGGGTACAATGAGCAGTTCTTC. It codes for CASSPALAGYNEQFF.

The chain combines TRBV9 with TRBJ2-2, with D maybe TRBD1 (6 bases). CDR1 and CDR2 (germline): SGDLS, YYNGEE. V was pared by 2 bases and J by 0 bases, with 8 bases between. The CDR3 length is 15 residues. The CDR3 reads CASSVTGTNTGELFF. The DNA for the CDR3 is TGTGCCAGCAGCGTTACAGGGACGAACACCGGGGAGCTGTTTTTT.

The chain has TRBV27 and TRBJ2-1, with 12 bases that match TRBD2. The V gene end was trimmed by 6 bases and the J gene end by 8 bases; junction bases not matched to a gene: 11. The CDR3 is made up of 16 amino acids. Germline assignment: CDR1 MNHEY and CDR2 SMNVEV (reference sequence). This CDR3 is CASSLGTSGRLDEQFF. The CDR3 DNA sequence: TGTGCCAGCAGCCTCGGTACTAGCGGGAGGCTGGATGAGCAGTTCTTC.

The rearrangement uses TRBV5-1 and TRBJ1-1, with TRBD1 matching over 8 bases. The V and J ends lost 3 bases and 4 bases, in that order; junction bases with no gene match: 2. The CDR3 runs to 13 residues. Germline CDR1 is SGHRS and CDR2 is YFSETQ. The CDR3: CASSWTGFTEAFF. CDR3 nucleotides: TGCGCCAGCAGCTGGACAGGGTTCACTGAAGCTTTCTTT.

V and J are TRBV24-1 and TRBJ1-2; TRBD1 matches 9 bases. The V and J ends lost 4 bases and 6 bases, in that order; junction bases with no gene match: 5. Germline CDR1 reads KGHDR; CDR2 reads SFDVKD. The CDR3 consists of 14 residues. The CDR3 sequence is CATSDPGQGNGYTF. Written as DNA, the CDR3 is TGTGCCACCAGTGACCCTGGACAGGGGAATGGCTACACCTTC.

V and J are TRBV5-1 and TRBJ2-7, with 7 bases aligning to TRBD2. V lost 3 bases, J lost 2 bases, and 8 bases stayed unmatched. CDR1 SGHRS and CDR2 YFSETQ come from the germline V gene. The CDR3 runs to 15 residues. The CDR3 reads CASSWLAGTTYEQYF. As DNA, the CDR3 is TGCGCCAGCAGCTGGTTAGCGGGCACGACCTACGAGCAGTACTTC.